The rows below give T cell receptor beta chains drawn from one sample of a study of blood T cell repertoires in COVID-19. Produced via immunoSEQ multiplex PCR; TCRdb's table is partial and in-frame only. The sample holds some 150,000 clones; approximately 82% are singletons and the top ten take 12% to 15%. Specimen: PBMCs or T cells enriched from blood (not recorded which). These receptors were taken from a man aged 45-65 years who had recovered from COVID-19. The CDR3 runs from the conserved cysteine through the conserved F or W. The order of the fields is V gene, clone size, D gene, J gene, CDR3 DNA, CDR3 protein. The D gene is left open where the match is weak. Clone size is shown for a subset of rows, as once, few, many or a class of expanded clone.

>TRBV2|few|.|TRBJ1-1
TGTGCCAGCAGTGACCGCGGGACCTCCACTGAAGCTTTCTTT
CASSDRGTSTEAFF
>TRBV19|.|.|TRBJ1-1
TGTGCCAGTAGTAGACAGCCTTACACTGAAGCTTTCTTT
CASSRQPYTEAFF
>TRBV6-5|.|.|TRBJ1-2
TGTGCCAGCAGCCAGGACACCGGGCCTAACTATGGCTACACCTTC
CASSQDTGPNYGYTF
>TRBV19|.|TRBD1|TRBJ1-6
TGTGCCAGTAGACCGGGACAGAATAATTCACCCCTCCACTTT
CASRPGQNNSPLHF
>TRBV30|.|.|TRBJ1-1
TGTGCCTGGAGCAGGGTCACTGAAGCTTTCTTT
CAWSRVTEAFF
>TRBV9|.|TRBD1|TRBJ2-1
TGTGCCAGCAGCGTGGACAGGGGTTCCTACAATGAGCAGTTCTTC
CASSVDRGSYNEQFF
>TRBV7-6|few|.|TRBJ1-2
TGTGCCAGCAGCTCCCCCGGGGGGGGGAACTATGGCTACACCTTC
CASSSPGGGNYGYTF
>TRBV19|.|.|TRBJ2-5
TGTGCCAGTAGTAGGACCTCGGGGGTGGGGGAGACCCAGTACTTC
CASSRTSGVGETQYF
>TRBV5-1|.|TRBD1|TRBJ1-4
TGCGCCAGCAGCGCGGGACAGGGGGCAACTAATGAAAAACTGTTTTTT
CASSAGQGATNEKLFF
>TRBV4-1|.|TRBD1|TRBJ1-4
TGCGCCAGCAGCCAAGAGGGACAGGGTTGGTTCCAGAATGAAAAACTGTTTTTT
CASSQEGQGWFQNEKLFF
>TRBV28|.|.|TRBJ1-5
TGTGCCAGCAGTTTACTTGGACAGAGAAGGGGTAGCAATCAGCCCCAGCATTTT
CASSLLGQRRGSNQPQHF
>TRBV23-1|.|.|TRBJ1-2
TGCGCCAGCAGTCTTAACATCGTGGCCTATGGCTACACCTTC
CASSLNIVAYGYTF
>TRBV18|once|TRBD2|TRBJ2-1
TGTGCCAGCTCACCTCCTAGCGGACTATACAATGAGCAGTTCTTC
CASSPPSGLYNEQFF
>TRBV19|.|TRBD1|TRBJ2-6
TGTGCCAGTAGTATAGGGACAGGGGTTTTTGGGGCCAACGTCCTGACTTTC
CASSIGTGVFGANVLTF
>TRBV7-2|.|TRBD1|TRBJ1-2
TGTGCCAGCAGCTCCTCCCAGGGGGATAACTATGGCTACACCTTC
CASSSSQGDNYGYTF
>TRBV5-8|.|.|TRBJ1-2
TGTGCCAGCAGCAGGGCGGGAAGTGGCTACACCTTC
CASSRAGSGYTF
>TRBV5-5|few|TRBD1|TRBJ1-2
TGTGCCAGCAGCTGGGGACAGGATAACTATGGCTACACCTTC
CASSWGQDNYGYTF
>TRBV10-3|.|TRBD1|TRBJ2-7
TGTGCCATCAGTGAACAGGGGCTGCCTCCAAACGAGCAGTACTTC
CAISEQGLPPNEQYF
>TRBV27|.|.|TRBJ1-1
TGTGCCAGCAGTTTACAGGGGAACACTGAAGCTTTCTTT
CASSLQGNTEAFF